The clone carrying this TCR beta chain has a handful of counts. This entry comes from a study of identical twins. TCRdb fed the 5' RACE reads into MiXCR, producing one record per CDR3 protein. This table holds about 530,000 distinct CDR3 sequences, about 20% found once. This same sample was also part of a study on yellow fever vaccine responses in identical twins.

This receptor was obtained from a woman under 30 in good health. The sequenced sample consisted of CD4+ T cells sorted from blood.

This CDR3 reads CSASPGAGRRNEQFF. For the CDR3, the DNA is TGCAGTGCTAGCCCAGGGGCCGGACGCCGGAATGAGCAGTTCTTC. The gene calls are TRBV20-1 and TRBJ2-1; weak D call: TRBD1 (6 bases). The CDR3 spans 15 residues. V lost 3 bases, J lost 7 bases, and 19 bases lay in between. From germline, CDR1 is DFQATT and CDR2 SNEGSKA (reference sequence).